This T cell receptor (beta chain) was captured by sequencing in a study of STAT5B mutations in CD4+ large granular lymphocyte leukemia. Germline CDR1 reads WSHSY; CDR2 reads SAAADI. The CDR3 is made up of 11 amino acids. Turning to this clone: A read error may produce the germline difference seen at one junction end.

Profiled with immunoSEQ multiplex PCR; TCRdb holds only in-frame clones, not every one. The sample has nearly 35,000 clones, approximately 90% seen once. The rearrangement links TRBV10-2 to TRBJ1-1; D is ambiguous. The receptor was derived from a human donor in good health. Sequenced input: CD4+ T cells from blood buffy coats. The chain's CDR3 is CASSENSEAFF. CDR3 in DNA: TGCGCCAGCAGTGAGAACAGTGAAGCTTTCTTT.